A selection of T cell receptor beta chains follows, all from one sample in a study of cytomegalovirus exposure and HLA in healthy donors. Produced via immunoSEQ multiplex PCR; TCRdb's table is partial and in-frame only. Of 350,000 or so clones in the sample, roughly 90% are singletons; the top ten hold about 0.91%. Sequences were obtained from PBMCs. The receptors come from a woman under 30 in good health and CMV-seronegative. CDR3s include the opening cysteine and the closing phenylalanine or tryptophan. The D gene is left open where the match is weak. Some rows have no size entry. The others give once, few or many, or a class for an expanded clone.

cdr3_aa: CASSVLAGTAYNEQFF
cdr3_nt: TGTGCCAGCAGTGTACTAGCGGGCACCGCCTACAATGAGCAGTTCTTC
d_call: TRBD2
j_call: TRBJ2-1
clone_size: NA
v_call: TRBV27

cdr3_aa: CASSVGNPSGRGDTQYF
cdr3_nt: TGTGCCAGCAGCGTAGGAAACCCTAGCGGGAGGGGAGATACGCAGTATTTT
d_call: TRBD2
j_call: TRBJ2-3
clone_size: NA
v_call: TRBV9

cdr3_aa: CASTAQGQYQETQYF
cdr3_nt: TGTGCCAGCACTGCACAGGGGCAGTACCAAGAGACCCAGTACTTC
d_call: TRBD1
j_call: TRBJ2-5
clone_size: NA
v_call: TRBV2

cdr3_aa: CASTPDRGGNEQFF
cdr3_nt: TGTGCCAGCACCCCCGACAGGGGGGGCAATGAGCAGTTCTTC
d_call: TRBD1
j_call: TRBJ2-1
clone_size: NA
v_call: TRBV6-5

cdr3_aa: CASSPPTGTALFYEQYF
cdr3_nt: TGTGCCAGTAGTCCCCCGACCGGGACAGCATTATTCTACGAGCAGTACTTC
d_call: TRBD1
j_call: TRBJ2-7
clone_size: NA
v_call: TRBV19

cdr3_aa: CASSFGESTDTQYF
cdr3_nt: TGCGCCAGCAGCTTCGGGGAATCCACAGATACGCAGTATTTT
d_call: NA
j_call: TRBJ2-3
clone_size: once
v_call: TRBV5-1

cdr3_aa: CASSLYRDTGELFF
cdr3_nt: TGTGCCAGCAGCTTATACAGGGACACCGGGGAGCTGTTTTTT
d_call: NA
j_call: TRBJ2-2
clone_size: NA
v_call: TRBV7-3

cdr3_aa: CASSLGTGGAGNQPQHF
cdr3_nt: TGTGCCAGCAGCTTAGGGACAGGGGGCGCGGGCAATCAGCCCCAGCATTTT
d_call: TRBD1
j_call: TRBJ1-5
clone_size: few
v_call: TRBV5-5

cdr3_aa: CASSVSAGGYTDTQYF
cdr3_nt: TGTGCCAGCAGCGTCTCAGCGGGTGGCTACACAGATACGCAGTATTTT
d_call: NA
j_call: TRBJ2-3
clone_size: NA
v_call: TRBV9

cdr3_aa: CASSPTGQGGYTF
cdr3_nt: TGCGCCAGCAGTCCGACAGGCCAGGGAGGCTACACCTTC
d_call: NA
j_call: TRBJ1-2
clone_size: NA
v_call: TRBV4-3

cdr3_aa: CASQRGQGLLRYTF
cdr3_nt: TGTGCCAGCCAGAGAGGACAGGGACTCCTCCGGTACACCTTC
d_call: TRBD1
j_call: TRBJ1-2
clone_size: NA
v_call: TRBV28

cdr3_aa: CASSAGTGAYLFYEQYF
cdr3_nt: TGTGCCAGCAGCGCAGGGACAGGGGCTTATTTGTTCTACGAGCAGTACTTC
d_call: TRBD1
j_call: TRBJ2-7
clone_size: NA
v_call: TRBV2

cdr3_aa: CSVRTGAYEQYF
cdr3_nt: TGCAGCGTCCGGACAGGGGCCTACGAGCAGTACTTC
d_call: TRBD1
j_call: TRBJ2-7
clone_size: NA
v_call: TRBV29-1

cdr3_aa: CASSAEPGAGTQYF
cdr3_nt: TGTGCCAGCAGCGCCGAGCCAGGGGCAGGTACGCAGTATTTT
d_call: NA
j_call: TRBJ2-3
clone_size: NA
v_call: TRBV9

cdr3_aa: CASSPHFVARSNEQFF
cdr3_nt: TGCGCCAGCAGCCCCCACTTCGTGGCCCGGAGCAATGAGCAGTTCTTC
d_call: NA
j_call: TRBJ2-1
clone_size: NA
v_call: TRBV5-1

cdr3_aa: CASSLVDSFSGNTIYF
cdr3_nt: TGTGCCAGCAGCTTAGTGGACAGTTTCTCTGGAAACACCATATATTTT
d_call: NA
j_call: TRBJ1-3
clone_size: NA
v_call: TRBV11-2

cdr3_aa: CTSSQDVGGEGYEQYF
cdr3_nt: TGCACCAGCAGCCAAGATGTTGGCGGGGAGGGCTACGAGCAGTACTTC
d_call: NA
j_call: TRBJ2-7
clone_size: NA
v_call: TRBV1

cdr3_aa: CASSLEGTGTIHGGELFF
cdr3_nt: TGTGCCAGCAGCTTGGAGGGGACCGGGACTATCCATGGCGGGGAGCTGTTTTTT
d_call: TRBD2
j_call: TRBJ2-2
clone_size: NA
v_call: TRBV5-4

cdr3_aa: CASSDERGQGAGANVLTF
cdr3_nt: TGTGCCAGCAGTGACGAGAGAGGACAGGGTGCTGGGGCCAACGTCCTGACTTTC
d_call: TRBD1
j_call: TRBJ2-6
clone_size: NA
v_call: TRBV28

cdr3_aa: CASSPTTGNTEAFF
cdr3_nt: TGTGCCAGCTCACCAACCACAGGGAACACTGAAGCTTTCTTT
d_call: NA
j_call: TRBJ1-1
clone_size: NA
v_call: TRBV18

cdr3_aa: CASLTAGKINQPQHF
cdr3_nt: TGTGCCAGCCTTACCGCGGGGAAAATAAATCAGCCCCAGCATTTT
d_call: NA
j_call: TRBJ1-5
clone_size: NA
v_call: TRBV11-3

cdr3_aa: CASTIQRPDQETQYF
cdr3_nt: TGCGCCAGCACGATTCAGAGGCCCGACCAAGAGACCCAGTACTTC
d_call: NA
j_call: TRBJ2-5
clone_size: NA
v_call: TRBV5-1

cdr3_aa: CSVRTSGETQYF
cdr3_nt: TGCAGCGTCCGGACTAGTGGGGAGACCCAGTACTTC
d_call: TRBD2
j_call: TRBJ2-5
clone_size: NA
v_call: TRBV29-1

cdr3_aa: CASSSTSGTPSGANVLTF
cdr3_nt: TGTGCCAGCAGCTCCACCAGTGGTACCCCTTCTGGGGCCAACGTCCTGACTTTC
d_call: NA
j_call: TRBJ2-6
clone_size: NA
v_call: TRBV5-8

cdr3_aa: CASSLYAEGTFQETQYF
cdr3_nt: TGTGCCAGCAGTTTATATGCGGAGGGGACTTTCCAAGAGACCCAGTACTTC
d_call: NA
j_call: TRBJ2-5
clone_size: NA
v_call: TRBV28

cdr3_aa: CASSSRTSGIGEQYF
cdr3_nt: TGTGCCAGCAGCTCAAGGACTAGCGGGATAGGCGAGCAGTACTTC
d_call: TRBD2
j_call: TRBJ2-7
clone_size: few
v_call: TRBV7-9

cdr3_aa: CASSWQGPTEAFF
cdr3_nt: TGTGCCAGCAGTTGGCAGGGCCCCACTGAAGCTTTCTTT
d_call: NA
j_call: TRBJ1-1
clone_size: NA
v_call: TRBV28

cdr3_aa: CASSPPWIISGGYYNEQFF
cdr3_nt: TGTGCCAGCAGCCCCCCGTGGATTATCAGCGGGGGTTACTACAATGAGCAGTTCTTC
d_call: TRBD2
j_call: TRBJ2-1
clone_size: NA
v_call: TRBV7-9

cdr3_aa: CASSPKPGLAKNIQYF
cdr3_nt: TGTGCCAGCAGCCCTAAACCGGGACTAGCCAAAAACATTCAGTACTTC
d_call: NA
j_call: TRBJ2-4
clone_size: NA
v_call: TRBV28

cdr3_aa: CASTALAGSGELFF
cdr3_nt: TGTGCCAGCACCGCACTAGCGGGGTCCGGGGAGCTGTTTTTT
d_call: TRBD2
j_call: TRBJ2-2
clone_size: NA
v_call: TRBV6-5

cdr3_aa: CASSPGGESDYEQYF
cdr3_nt: TGTGCCAGCAGCCCCGGGGGGGAGTCGGATTACGAGCAGTACTTC
d_call: TRBD2
j_call: TRBJ2-7
clone_size: NA
v_call: TRBV28

cdr3_aa: CSVRGRLAGGTVQETQYF
cdr3_nt: TGCAGCGTTCGGGGGAGACTAGCGGGGGGAACCGTCCAAGAGACCCAGTACTTC
d_call: TRBD2
j_call: TRBJ2-5
clone_size: NA
v_call: TRBV29-1

cdr3_aa: CASSILTSGAQETQYF
cdr3_nt: TGTGCCAGTAGTATCTTGACTAGCGGGGCCCAAGAGACCCAGTACTTC
d_call: TRBD2
j_call: TRBJ2-5
clone_size: NA
v_call: TRBV19

cdr3_aa: CASSSEFEQFF
cdr3_nt: TGTGCCAGCAGCTCCGAGTTTGAGCAGTTCTTC
d_call: NA
j_call: TRBJ2-1
clone_size: NA
v_call: TRBV7-9

cdr3_aa: CASSVGSGIYEQYF
cdr3_nt: TGTGCCAGCAGCGTAGGTAGCGGGATCTACGAGCAGTACTTC
d_call: TRBD2
j_call: TRBJ2-7
clone_size: many
v_call: TRBV9

cdr3_aa: CASTGTSGYEQYF
cdr3_nt: TGTGCCTCCACCGGGACTAGCGGCTACGAGCAGTACTTC
d_call: TRBD2
j_call: TRBJ2-7
clone_size: NA
v_call: TRBV10-3

cdr3_aa: CASSQPWAKTGELFF
cdr3_nt: TGCGCCAGCAGCCAACCTTGGGCAAAAACCGGGGAGCTGTTTTTT
d_call: NA
j_call: TRBJ2-2
clone_size: NA
v_call: TRBV4-1

cdr3_aa: CASGRGNREETQYF
cdr3_nt: TGCGCCAGCGGGAGGGGGAATCGGGAAGAGACCCAGTACTTC
d_call: NA
j_call: TRBJ2-5
clone_size: once
v_call: TRBV5-1

cdr3_aa: CASSVEGEGTGELFF
cdr3_nt: TGTGCCAGCAGTGTGGAGGGGGAGGGCACCGGGGAGCTGTTTTTT
d_call: NA
j_call: TRBJ2-2
clone_size: NA
v_call: TRBV6-4

cdr3_aa: CASSSPDDRLRNIQYF
cdr3_nt: TGTGCCAGCAGCTCCCCCGACGACAGGTTACGAAACATTCAGTACTTC
d_call: NA
j_call: TRBJ2-4
clone_size: NA
v_call: TRBV7-9

cdr3_aa: CASSLGQRSEKLFF
cdr3_nt: TGCGCCAGCAGCTTGGGACAGCGAAGTGAAAAACTGTTTTTT
d_call: NA
j_call: TRBJ1-4
clone_size: NA
v_call: TRBV5-1

cdr3_aa: CASSQDGARGAAYEQYF
cdr3_nt: TGCGCCAGCAGCCAAGACGGGGCTCGGGGGGCAGCCTACGAGCAGTACTTC
d_call: NA
j_call: TRBJ2-7
clone_size: once
v_call: TRBV4-1

cdr3_aa: CASSPPGRGMDTQYF
cdr3_nt: TGTGCCAGCTCACCACCGGGCAGGGGGATGGATACGCAGTATTTT
d_call: TRBD1
j_call: TRBJ2-3
clone_size: NA
v_call: TRBV18

cdr3_aa: CASSIPQGWGNTIYF
cdr3_nt: TGTGCCAGCAGCATACCCCAGGGGTGGGGAAACACCATATATTTT
d_call: NA
j_call: TRBJ1-3
clone_size: NA
v_call: TRBV7-9

cdr3_aa: CASSESISGANVLTF
cdr3_nt: TGTGCCAGCAGTGAAAGCATCTCTGGGGCCAACGTCCTGACTTTC
d_call: NA
j_call: TRBJ2-6
clone_size: NA
v_call: TRBV6-1

cdr3_aa: CASWSPGRTGSVGYTF
cdr3_nt: TGTGCCAGTTGGTCCCCGGGCCGGACAGGTAGTGTTGGCTACACCTTC
d_call: TRBD1
j_call: TRBJ1-2
clone_size: few
v_call: TRBV28

cdr3_aa: CASSALTESGGAGYTF
cdr3_nt: TGTGCCAGCAGCGCCCTTACTGAATCAGGGGGCGCAGGCTACACCTTC
d_call: TRBD1
j_call: TRBJ1-2
clone_size: NA
v_call: TRBV5-6

cdr3_aa: CASSETAGRRPQHF
cdr3_nt: TGTGCCAGCAGTGAGACCGCAGGGAGGCGGCCCCAGCATTTT
d_call: NA
j_call: TRBJ1-5
clone_size: NA
v_call: TRBV2

cdr3_aa: CASSFAGPGNEQFF
cdr3_nt: TGTGCCAGCAGCTTTGCGGGCCCGGGTAATGAGCAGTTCTTC
d_call: NA
j_call: TRBJ2-1
clone_size: NA
v_call: TRBV7-2

cdr3_aa: CASSQSLRGEKLFF
cdr3_nt: TGTGCCAGTAGCCAGTCCCTCAGAGGTGAAAAACTGTTTTTT
d_call: NA
j_call: TRBJ1-4
clone_size: NA
v_call: TRBV19

cdr3_aa: CASSTHGQGMNTEAFF
cdr3_nt: TGTGCCAGCAGTACCCACGGACAGGGAATGAACACTGAAGCTTTCTTT
d_call: TRBD1
j_call: TRBJ1-1
clone_size: NA
v_call: TRBV6-6

cdr3_aa: CASRGTGGYEQYF
cdr3_nt: TGCGCCAGCAGAGGAACAGGGGGCTACGAGCAGTACTTC
d_call: TRBD1
j_call: TRBJ2-7
clone_size: NA
v_call: TRBV5-1

cdr3_aa: CASSLVPVSGNQPQHF
cdr3_nt: TGCGCCAGCAGCTTGGTCCCCGTGAGTGGCAATCAGCCCCAGCATTTT
d_call: NA
j_call: TRBJ1-5
clone_size: once
v_call: TRBV5-1

cdr3_aa: CASGGQGGEDIQYF
cdr3_nt: TGTGCCAGCGGAGGACAGGGAGGGGAGGACATTCAGTACTTC
d_call: NA
j_call: TRBJ2-4
clone_size: few
v_call: TRBV5-6

cdr3_aa: CASSPLGESANTEAFF
cdr3_nt: TGTGCCAGCAGTCCCCTGGGTGAGAGCGCGAACACTGAAGCTTTCTTT
d_call: NA
j_call: TRBJ1-1
clone_size: NA
v_call: TRBV28

cdr3_aa: CASTTSSGPDQPQHF
cdr3_nt: TGTGCCAGCACTACCTCTAGCGGCCCTGATCAGCCCCAGCATTTT
d_call: NA
j_call: TRBJ1-5
clone_size: NA
v_call: TRBV6-1

cdr3_aa: CASSLGGGNQPQHF
cdr3_nt: TGTGCCAGCAGCTTGGGGGGTGGCAATCAGCCCCAGCATTTT
d_call: NA
j_call: TRBJ1-5
clone_size: NA
v_call: TRBV7-2

cdr3_aa: CATSETSKEVEKLFF
cdr3_nt: TGTGCCACCAGCGAGACAAGCAAGGAAGTTGAAAAACTGTTTTTT
d_call: NA
j_call: TRBJ1-4
clone_size: few
v_call: TRBV15

cdr3_aa: CASSTEIPYSNQPQHF
cdr3_nt: TGTGCCAGCAGCACGGAGATACCGTATAGCAATCAGCCCCAGCATTTT
d_call: NA
j_call: TRBJ1-5
clone_size: NA
v_call: TRBV6-6